This T cell receptor (beta chain) comes out of a study of T cell clones after liver transplantation. Background on the study: Third-party-reactive TCRbeta sequences from pre-transplant mixed lymphocyte reactions served as antigen-independent comparators. Three of the eight recipients were HCV-positive; the rest had non-autoimmune, non-viral transplant indications.

Repertoires were generated with immunoSEQ multiplex PCR, while TCRdb's copy carries only in-frame clones and drops some. The data show 95,000 to 110,000 clones, 82% seen once. The CDR3 has 15 residues. Germline V lookup: CDR1 KGHSH, CDR2 LQKENI. The ends were cut back, 0 bases at V and 3 bases at J, with 9 bases in the middle. Sorting of unstimulated PBMCs yielded separate CD3+CD4+ and CD3+CD8+ fractions. The sequences come from CD4+ T cells from blood, collected before liver transplant. The J gene is TRBJ1-3, the V gene TRBV18, with a weak D call TRBD1 (5 bases). The TCR sequence derives from a human donor who received a liver transplant. The CDR3 DNA is TGTGCCAGCTCACCACCTGAGGGACTTGGAAACACCATATATTTT. It encodes CASSPPEGLGNTIYF.